The entry below describes one T cell receptor (beta chain). Antigen unknown. This sample was included in a study of identifying expanded T cells in peripheral blood. TCRdb's table, derived via immunoSEQ multiplex PCR, lists solely in-frame clones and lacks some. This sample has under 95,000 clones, with 75% to 90% found just once. Study-level points and caveats: Over about two and four weeks, about 15 and 18 clones changed, versus approximately 1.1 between replicates. Variance in clone template counts between two-week samples significantly increased with total template count across all healthy donors.

The V segment lost 8 bases and the J segment 5 bases; nucleotides outside the gene matches: 9. The CDR3 length is 15 residues. From germline, CDR1 is MNHEY and CDR2 SVGAGI. What was sequenced was blood. This clonotype was obtained from a person aged 18-69 years in good health. The rearrangement links TRBV6-5 to TRBJ2-5; TRBD2 matches 12 bases. CDR3 coding DNA: TGTGCCAGCGCTAGCGGGAGGGCCGGAAAGGAGACCCAGTACTTC. It encodes CASASGRAGKETQYF.